Listed below are T cell receptor beta chains from one sample, sequenced in a study of vaccination and CD4 T cells after COVID-19. Their cognate antigens are unknown. TCRdb re-called the PCR reads through MiXCR, storing one row per CDR3 protein. The sample lists 7,500 or so distinct CDR3 sequences; 50% were seen once. The sample taken for sequencing was CD4+ T cells from blood, cultured in vitro. Receptor source: a human donor in good health. The CDR3 runs from the conserved cysteine through the conserved F or W. The listing skips clone size in some rows; elsewhere it reads once, few, many or a size class.

V gene: TRBV7-9
J gene: TRBJ2-1
clone size: NA
CDR3 protein: CASSLELVGSYNEQFF

V gene: TRBV27
J gene: TRBJ2-7
clone size: once
CDR3 protein: CASSFQPGQSYEQYF

V gene: TRBV28
J gene: TRBJ1-2
clone size: NA
CDR3 protein: CASRLQGRFNYGYTF

V gene: TRBV29-1
J gene: TRBJ2-1
clone size: once
CDR3 protein: CSVWDNEQFF

V gene: TRBV12-3/TRBV12-4
J gene: TRBJ1-1
clone size: NA
CDR3 protein: CASSLYGYTEAFF

V gene: TRBV10-1
J gene: TRBJ2-1
clone size: NA
CDR3 protein: CASSEGKYNEQFF

V gene: TRBV9
J gene: TRBJ1-1
clone size: NA
CDR3 protein: CASSADRGWDTEAFF

V gene: TRBV30
J gene: TRBJ1-1
clone size: NA
CDR3 protein: CAWSDRGNTEAFF

V gene: TRBV24-1
J gene: TRBJ2-5
clone size: few
CDR3 protein: CATSDWTSGIGTQYF

V gene: TRBV5-4
J gene: TRBJ2-5
clone size: NA
CDR3 protein: CASSPPSAQRETQYF

V gene: TRBV15
J gene: TRBJ2-3
clone size: few
CDR3 protein: CATSRDALIEDTQYF

V gene: TRBV7-2
J gene: TRBJ2-1
clone size: few
CDR3 protein: CASSLVVDYNEQFF

V gene: TRBV28
J gene: TRBJ1-3
clone size: once
CDR3 protein: CASSLTGTGNTIYF

V gene: TRBV27
J gene: TRBJ1-3
clone size: few
CDR3 protein: CASSLSPPMGNTIYF

V gene: TRBV25-1
J gene: TRBJ1-1
clone size: NA
CDR3 protein: CASRIFSFGRENTEAFF

V gene: TRBV4-3
J gene: TRBJ2-3
clone size: NA
CDR3 protein: CASSQVFTDTQYF

V gene: TRBV6-1
J gene: TRBJ1-1
clone size: NA
CDR3 protein: CASRPTGTGDIEAFF

V gene: TRBV30
J gene: TRBJ1-2
clone size: NA
CDR3 protein: CAWSGTGVGYTF

V gene: TRBV11-2
J gene: TRBJ1-2
clone size: NA
CDR3 protein: CASSLEGFGYTF

V gene: TRBV6-5
J gene: TRBJ1-2
clone size: few
CDR3 protein: CASSYDRRYGYTF

V gene: TRBV6-1
J gene: TRBJ1-1
clone size: NA
CDR3 protein: CASSQIIRDKTFF

V gene: TRBV19
J gene: TRBJ2-7
clone size: NA
CDR3 protein: CASSTSGTSYEQYF

V gene: TRBV7-8
J gene: TRBJ1-5
clone size: NA
CDR3 protein: CASSFSGPEPQHF

V gene: TRBV12-3/TRBV12-4
J gene: TRBJ1-1
clone size: NA
CDR3 protein: CASKRRGLSEAFF

V gene: TRBV7-9
J gene: TRBJ1-2
clone size: NA
CDR3 protein: CASSDRGPEGIGYTF

V gene: TRBV5-6
J gene: TRBJ2-1
clone size: NA
CDR3 protein: CASSWPQGWGEQFF

V gene: TRBV19
J gene: TRBJ1-1
clone size: NA
CDR3 protein: CASSPRTAEAFF

V gene: TRBV7-2
J gene: TRBJ1-1
clone size: once
CDR3 protein: CASSRGTGATEAFF

V gene: TRBV10-3
J gene: TRBJ2-5
clone size: NA
CDR3 protein: CATQSPGGQETQYF

V gene: TRBV6-5
J gene: TRBJ2-1
clone size: NA
CDR3 protein: CASSSPGLAGGPPYNEQFF

V gene: TRBV10-1
J gene: TRBJ2-3
clone size: NA
CDR3 protein: CASSSGGRDTQYF

V gene: TRBV19
J gene: TRBJ1-1
clone size: NA
CDR3 protein: CASSPGTGRASTEAFF

V gene: TRBV28
J gene: TRBJ1-6
clone size: few
CDR3 protein: CASRLTGTGVNSPLHF

V gene: TRBV11-2
J gene: TRBJ2-7
clone size: NA
CDR3 protein: CASSFVRTPIYEQYF

V gene: TRBV6-1
J gene: TRBJ1-2
clone size: NA
CDR3 protein: CASRDSGGNNYGYTF

V gene: TRBV2
J gene: TRBJ2-1
clone size: large
CDR3 protein: CASSERGEQFF

V gene: TRBV6-1
J gene: TRBJ2-5
clone size: NA
CDR3 protein: CASSVGQGGTQYF

V gene: TRBV19
J gene: TRBJ2-3
clone size: NA
CDR3 protein: CASSHGTSGRADTQYF

V gene: TRBV2
J gene: TRBJ2-4
clone size: NA
CDR3 protein: CASSGTSGGKYF

V gene: TRBV10-3
J gene: TRBJ2-3
clone size: NA
CDR3 protein: CATGGTDTDTQYF

V gene: TRBV5-1
J gene: TRBJ1-1
clone size: NA
CDR3 protein: CASSLQSQGLNTEAFF

V gene: TRBV24-1
J gene: TRBJ2-5
clone size: NA
CDR3 protein: CATSDSGYRGPGETQYF

V gene: TRBV10-2
J gene: TRBJ2-1
clone size: NA
CDR3 protein: CASSESSGPISYNEQFF

V gene: TRBV23-1
J gene: TRBJ1-5
clone size: few
CDR3 protein: CASSPPGIQLHSNQPQHF

V gene: TRBV5-1
J gene: TRBJ1-6
clone size: few
CDR3 protein: CASSLGVPRTNSPLHF

V gene: TRBV7-8
J gene: TRBJ1-2
clone size: NA
CDR3 protein: CASSLGRTKPINYGYTF

V gene: TRBV6-1
J gene: TRBJ1-6
clone size: few
CDR3 protein: CASSDRDRVFGSPLHF

V gene: TRBV10-1
J gene: TRBJ2-1
clone size: NA
CDR3 protein: CASSLYREFSSYNEQFF

V gene: TRBV6-1
J gene: TRBJ2-2
clone size: once
CDR3 protein: CASSEWNGELFF

V gene: TRBV4-1
J gene: TRBJ1-5
clone size: few
CDR3 protein: CASSQEGRGANQPQHF

V gene: TRBV11-2
J gene: TRBJ1-1
clone size: hyperexpanded
CDR3 protein: CASSLSVSLQGQGAFF

V gene: TRBV7-2
J gene: TRBJ1-5
clone size: NA
CDR3 protein: CASSGQGHISNQPQHF

V gene: TRBV30
J gene: TRBJ1-2
clone size: once
CDR3 protein: CAWTDAPRGYYGYTF